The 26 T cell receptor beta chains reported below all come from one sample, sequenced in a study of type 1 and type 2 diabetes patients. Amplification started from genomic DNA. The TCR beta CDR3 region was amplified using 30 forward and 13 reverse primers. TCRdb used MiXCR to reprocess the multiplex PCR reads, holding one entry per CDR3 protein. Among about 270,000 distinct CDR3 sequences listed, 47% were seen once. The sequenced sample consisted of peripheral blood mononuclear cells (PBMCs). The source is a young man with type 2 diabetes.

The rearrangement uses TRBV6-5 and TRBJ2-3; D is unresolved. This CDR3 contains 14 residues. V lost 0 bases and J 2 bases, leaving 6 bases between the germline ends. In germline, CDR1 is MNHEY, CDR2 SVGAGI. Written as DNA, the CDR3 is TGTGCCAGCAGTTACTCGGAATACACAGATACGCAGTATTTT. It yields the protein CASSYSEYTDTQYF.

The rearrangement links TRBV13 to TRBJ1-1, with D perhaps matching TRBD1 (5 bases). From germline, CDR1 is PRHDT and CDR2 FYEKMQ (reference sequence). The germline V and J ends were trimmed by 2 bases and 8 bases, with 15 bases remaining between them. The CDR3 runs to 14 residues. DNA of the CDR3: TGTGCCAGCAGCTTACATTCCCGGGACCACGAAGCTTTCTTT. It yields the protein CASSLHSRDHEAFF.

CDR3 bases: TGCAGCGTTGGGGGGGGTTACAATGAGCAGTTCTTC. Protein sequence: CSVGGGYNEQFF. V and J are TRBV29-1 and TRBJ2-1; 7 nucleotides match TRBD2. The J segment lost 4 bases and the V segment lost 4 bases, leaving 1 base of the junction unmatched. CDR1 and CDR2 from the germline V gene are SQVTM and ANQGSEA. The CDR3 is made up of 12 amino acids.

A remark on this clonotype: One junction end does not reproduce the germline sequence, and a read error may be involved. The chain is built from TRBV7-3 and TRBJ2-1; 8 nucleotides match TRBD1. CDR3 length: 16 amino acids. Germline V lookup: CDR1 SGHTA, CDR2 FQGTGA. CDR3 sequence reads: CASSLKCSGGDCEQLF. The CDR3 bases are TGTGCCAGCAGCTTAAAATGTTCAGGGGGCGACTGTGAGCAGCTCTTC.

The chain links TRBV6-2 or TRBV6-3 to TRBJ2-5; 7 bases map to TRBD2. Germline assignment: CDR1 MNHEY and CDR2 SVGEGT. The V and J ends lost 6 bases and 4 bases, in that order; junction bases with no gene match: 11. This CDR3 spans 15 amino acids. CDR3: CASSRPGGEGETQYF. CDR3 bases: TGTGCCAGCAGCCGCCCTGGGGGGGAGGGAGAGACCCAGTACTTC.

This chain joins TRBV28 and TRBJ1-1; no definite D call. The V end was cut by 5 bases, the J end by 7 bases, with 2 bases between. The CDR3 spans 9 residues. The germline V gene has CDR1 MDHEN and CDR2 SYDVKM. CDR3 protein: CASSGEAFF. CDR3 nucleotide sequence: TGTGCCAGCAGTGGTGAAGCTTTCTTT.

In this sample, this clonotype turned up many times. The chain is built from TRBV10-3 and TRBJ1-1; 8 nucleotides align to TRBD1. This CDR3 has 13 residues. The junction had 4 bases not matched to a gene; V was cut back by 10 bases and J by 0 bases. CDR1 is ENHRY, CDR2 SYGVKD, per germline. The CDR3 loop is CATRQGMNTEAFF. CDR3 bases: TGTGCCACCAGACAGGGGATGAACACTGAAGCTTTCTTT.

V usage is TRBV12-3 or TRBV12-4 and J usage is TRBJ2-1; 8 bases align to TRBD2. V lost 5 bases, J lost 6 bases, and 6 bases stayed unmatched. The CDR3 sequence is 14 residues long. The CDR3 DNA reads TGTGCCAGCAGTCCCAGAGCGGGGGTCAATGAGCAGTTCTTC. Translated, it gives CASSPRAGVNEQFF.

Written as DNA, the CDR3 is TGTGCCAGCAGCTTAGAGGGACAGGGGCACCAAGAGACCCAGTACTTC. Encoded protein: CASSLEGQGHQETQYF. J is TRBJ2-5 and V is TRBV7-2; 10 bases are a match to TRBD1. The CDR3 contains 16 residues. The V gene's germline CDR1 is SGHTA and CDR2 FQGNSA. Unmatched junction bases numbered 2, after V lost 1 base and J lost 0 bases.

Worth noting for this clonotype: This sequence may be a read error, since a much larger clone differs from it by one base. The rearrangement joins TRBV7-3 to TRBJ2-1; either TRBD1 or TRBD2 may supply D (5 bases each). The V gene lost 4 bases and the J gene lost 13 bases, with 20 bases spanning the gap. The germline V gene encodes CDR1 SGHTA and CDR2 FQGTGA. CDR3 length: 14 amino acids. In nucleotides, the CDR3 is TGTGCCAGCAGCTCCTCCAGGGACCAAGAGACCCAGTTCTTC. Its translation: CASSSSRDQETQFF. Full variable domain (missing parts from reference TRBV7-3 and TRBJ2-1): GAGVSQTPSNKVTEKGKYVELRCDPISGHTALYWYRQSLGQGPEFLIYFQGTGAADDSGLPNDRFFAVRPEGSVSTLKIQRTERGDSAVYLCASSSSRDQETQFFGPGTRLTVL.

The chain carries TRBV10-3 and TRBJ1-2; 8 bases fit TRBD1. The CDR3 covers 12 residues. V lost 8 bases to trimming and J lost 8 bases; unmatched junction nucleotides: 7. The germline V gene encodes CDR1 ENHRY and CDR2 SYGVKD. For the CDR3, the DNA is TGTGCCATCCGGACAGGGTCTTTAGGCTACACCTTC. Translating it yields CAIRTGSLGYTF.

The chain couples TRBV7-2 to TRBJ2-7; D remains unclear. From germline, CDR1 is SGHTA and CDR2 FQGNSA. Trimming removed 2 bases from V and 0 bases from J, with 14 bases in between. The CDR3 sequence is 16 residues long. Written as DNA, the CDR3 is TGTGCCAGCAGCTTACTTGGGCGCCCTCACTCCTACGAGCAGTACTTC. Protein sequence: CASSLLGRPHSYEQYF.

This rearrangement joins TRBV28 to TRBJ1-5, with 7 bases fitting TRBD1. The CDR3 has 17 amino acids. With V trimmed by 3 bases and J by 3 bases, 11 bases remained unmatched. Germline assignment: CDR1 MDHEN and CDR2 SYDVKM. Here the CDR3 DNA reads TGTGCCAGCAGTTTGTTATTTAGGGGACAGTACAATCAGCCCCAGCATTTT. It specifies CASSLLFRGQYNQPQHF.

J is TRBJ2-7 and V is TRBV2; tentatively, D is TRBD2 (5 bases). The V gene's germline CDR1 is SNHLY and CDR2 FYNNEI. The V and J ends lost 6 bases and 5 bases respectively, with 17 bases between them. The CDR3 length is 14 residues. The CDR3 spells CASSLDGNRDEQYF. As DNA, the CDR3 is TGTGCCAGCAGCTTAGACGGGAATCGCGACGAGCAGTACTTC. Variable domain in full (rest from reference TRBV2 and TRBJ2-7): EPEVTQTPSHQVTQMGQEVILRCVPISNHLYFYWYRQILGQKVEFLVSFYNNEISEKSEIFDDQFSVERPDGSNFTLKIRSTKLEDSAMYFCASSLDGNRDEQYFGPGTRLTVT.

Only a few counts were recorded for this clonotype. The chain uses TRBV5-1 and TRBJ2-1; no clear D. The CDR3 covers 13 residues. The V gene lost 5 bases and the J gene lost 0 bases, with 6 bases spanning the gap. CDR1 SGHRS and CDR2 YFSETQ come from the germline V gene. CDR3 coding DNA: TGCGCCAGCAGGGTGGGCTCCTACAATGAGCAGTTCTTC. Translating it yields CASRVGSYNEQFF.

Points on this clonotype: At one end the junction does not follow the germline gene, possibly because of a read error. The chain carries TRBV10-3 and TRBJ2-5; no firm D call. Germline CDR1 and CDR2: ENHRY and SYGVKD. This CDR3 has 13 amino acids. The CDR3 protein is CASSEWAEETQYF. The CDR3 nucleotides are TGTGCCAGCAGTGAATGGGCGGAAGAGACCCAGTACTTC.

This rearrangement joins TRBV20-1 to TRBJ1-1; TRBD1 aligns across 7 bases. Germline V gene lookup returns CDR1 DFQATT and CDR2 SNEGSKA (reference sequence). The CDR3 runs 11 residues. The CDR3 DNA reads TGCAGGGCATCGACAGGGACTGAAGCTTTCTTT. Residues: CRASTGTEAFF.

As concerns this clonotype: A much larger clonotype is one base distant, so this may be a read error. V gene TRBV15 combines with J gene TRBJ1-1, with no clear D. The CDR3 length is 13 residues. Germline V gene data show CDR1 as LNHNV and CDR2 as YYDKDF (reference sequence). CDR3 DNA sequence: TGTGCCACCAGCGTCCCGGCGAACACTGAAGCTCTCTTT. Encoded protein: CATSVPANTEALF.

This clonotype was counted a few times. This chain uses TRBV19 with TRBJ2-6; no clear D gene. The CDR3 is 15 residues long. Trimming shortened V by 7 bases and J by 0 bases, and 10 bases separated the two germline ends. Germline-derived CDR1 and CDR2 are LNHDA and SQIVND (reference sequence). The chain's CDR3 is CASTPNFSGANVLTF. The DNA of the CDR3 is TGTGCCAGTACCCCAAACTTCTCTGGGGCCAACGTCCTGACTTTC.

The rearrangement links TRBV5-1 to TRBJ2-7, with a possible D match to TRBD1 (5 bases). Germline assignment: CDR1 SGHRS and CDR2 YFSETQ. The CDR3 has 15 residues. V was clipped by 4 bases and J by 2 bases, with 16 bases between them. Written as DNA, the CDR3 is TGCGCCAGCAGCAGGACACCCACGCCTCCCTACGAGCAGTACTTC. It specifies CASSRTPTPPYEQYF.

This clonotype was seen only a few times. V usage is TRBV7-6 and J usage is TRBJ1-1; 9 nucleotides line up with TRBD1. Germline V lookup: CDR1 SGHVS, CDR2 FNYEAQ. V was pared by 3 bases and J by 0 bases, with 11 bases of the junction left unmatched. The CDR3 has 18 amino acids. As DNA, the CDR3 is TGTGCCAGCAGCTTCCTGACAGGGGGTTCCCCCTTGAACACTGAAGCTTTCTTT. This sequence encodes CASSFLTGGSPLNTEAFF.

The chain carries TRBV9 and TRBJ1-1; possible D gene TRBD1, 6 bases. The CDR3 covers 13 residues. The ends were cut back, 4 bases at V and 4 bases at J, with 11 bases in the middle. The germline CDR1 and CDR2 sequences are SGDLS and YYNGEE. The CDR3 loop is CASSSEGGTEAFF. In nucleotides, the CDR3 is TGTGCCAGCAGCTCAGAGGGGGGCACTGAAGCTTTCTTT.

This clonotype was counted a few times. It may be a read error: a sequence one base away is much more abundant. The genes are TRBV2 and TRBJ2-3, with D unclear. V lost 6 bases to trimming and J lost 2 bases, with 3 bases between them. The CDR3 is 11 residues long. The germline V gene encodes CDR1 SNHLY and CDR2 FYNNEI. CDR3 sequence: CASRFTDTQYF. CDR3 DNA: TGTGCCAGCAGATTCACAGATACGCAGTATTTT.

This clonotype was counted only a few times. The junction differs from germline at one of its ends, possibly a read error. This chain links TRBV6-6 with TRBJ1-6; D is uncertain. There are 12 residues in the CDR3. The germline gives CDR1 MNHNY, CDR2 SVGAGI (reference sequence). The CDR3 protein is CASSQRRRSPLF. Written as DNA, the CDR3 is TGTGCCAGCAGTCAACGAAGGAGGAGCCCTCTTTTT.

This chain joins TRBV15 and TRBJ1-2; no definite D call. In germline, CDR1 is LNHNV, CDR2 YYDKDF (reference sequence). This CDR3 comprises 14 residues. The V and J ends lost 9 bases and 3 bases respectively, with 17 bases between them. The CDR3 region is CATAHPGRDYGYTF. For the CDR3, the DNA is TGTGCCACAGCCCACCCAGGCAGAGACTATGGCTACACCTTC.

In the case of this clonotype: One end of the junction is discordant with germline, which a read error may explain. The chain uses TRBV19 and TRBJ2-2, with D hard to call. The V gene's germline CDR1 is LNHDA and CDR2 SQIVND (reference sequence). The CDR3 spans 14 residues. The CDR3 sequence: CDSSIGSYTGELFF. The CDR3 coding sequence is TGTGACAGTAGTATAGGCAGTTACACCGGGGAGCTGTTTTTT.